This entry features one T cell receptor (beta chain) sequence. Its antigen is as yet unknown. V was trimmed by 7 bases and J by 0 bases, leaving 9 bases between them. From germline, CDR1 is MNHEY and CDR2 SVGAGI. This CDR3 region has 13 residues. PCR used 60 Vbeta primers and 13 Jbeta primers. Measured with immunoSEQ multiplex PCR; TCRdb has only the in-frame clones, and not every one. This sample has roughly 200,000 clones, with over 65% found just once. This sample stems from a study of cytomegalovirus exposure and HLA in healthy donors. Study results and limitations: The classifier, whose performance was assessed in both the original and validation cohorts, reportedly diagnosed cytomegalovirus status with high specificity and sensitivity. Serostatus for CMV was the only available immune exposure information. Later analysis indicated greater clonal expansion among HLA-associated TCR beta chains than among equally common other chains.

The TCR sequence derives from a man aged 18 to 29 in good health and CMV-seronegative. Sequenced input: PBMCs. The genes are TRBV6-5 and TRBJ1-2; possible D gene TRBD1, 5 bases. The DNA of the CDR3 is TGTGCCAGCACCAGACAGTCTAACTATGGCTACACCTTC. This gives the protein CASTRQSNYGYTF.